This section outlines one T cell receptor beta chain sequence together with its context. This record belongs to a study of blood T cell repertoires in COVID-19. On the study more broadly: Sample material is recorded as cDNA or gDNA derived from T cells, B-cell-depleted T cells, or PBMCs.

In the original processing: Amplification from reference gene primers served as the basis for estimated nucleated cell counts. Using immunoSEQ multiplex PCR, the repertoire was profiled, and TCRdb retains in-frame clones only, with some absent. D and trimming were read from the DNA, whereas the V and J calls and clone size are those reported in that table. In the table there are roughly 180,000 clones, 86% of which are singletons. The CDR3 length is 15 residues. The V and J ends lost 7 bases and 5 bases respectively, with 17 bases between them. The germline gives CDR1 MNHNY, CDR2 SVGAGI (reference sequence).

The sequencing sample was made of peripheral blood. The source is a young man with acute or convalescent COVID-19. The chain combines TRBV6-6 with TRBJ2-2; tentative D call: TRBD1 (5 bases). The CDR3 here is CASKDASKGTGELFF. CDR3 DNA sequence: TGTGCCAGCAAAGATGCGAGCAAGGGGACCGGGGAGCTGTTTTTT.